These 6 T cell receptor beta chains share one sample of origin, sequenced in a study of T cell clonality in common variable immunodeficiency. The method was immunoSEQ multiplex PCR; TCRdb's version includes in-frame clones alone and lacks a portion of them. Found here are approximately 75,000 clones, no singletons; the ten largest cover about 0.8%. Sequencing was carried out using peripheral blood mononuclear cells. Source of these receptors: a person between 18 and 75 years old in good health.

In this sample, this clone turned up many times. CDR3 loop: CASSSGGGGSNEKLFF. CDR3 bases read: TGTGCCAGCAGCTCCGGGGGAGGGGGCAGTAATGAAAAA. The V and J genes are TRBV7-6 and TRBJ1-4, with 7 bases identical to TRBD1. Read coverage stops 3 residues before the CDR3 terminus; the germline J gene supplies the remainder. Germline V CDR1 and CDR2: SGHVS, FNYEAQ. Trimming took 4 bases from V and 4 from J; bases not matched to a gene: 9. This CDR3 has 16 amino acids.

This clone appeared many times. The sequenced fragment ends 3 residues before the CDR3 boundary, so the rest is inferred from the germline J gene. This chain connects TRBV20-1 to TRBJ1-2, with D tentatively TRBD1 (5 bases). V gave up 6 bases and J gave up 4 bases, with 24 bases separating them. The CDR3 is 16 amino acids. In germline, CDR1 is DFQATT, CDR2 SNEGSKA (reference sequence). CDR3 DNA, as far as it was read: TGCAGTGCCCTATCCGTTTGGTCAGGGCCTGGCTATGGC. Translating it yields CSALSVWSGPGYG. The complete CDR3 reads CSALSVWSGPGYGYTF.

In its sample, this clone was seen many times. The part of the CDR3 DNA that was read is TGCAGTGCTAGTCGTGTCGGGGACTACAACGAG. Amino acids: CSASRVGDYNE. The entire CDR3 sequence reads CSASRVGDYNEQYF. This chain links TRBV20-1 with TRBJ2-7; TRBD2 aligns across 7 bases. The CDR3 is cut off 3 residues early in the read; its end comes from the germline J gene. The V gene end was trimmed by 3 bases and the J gene end by 5 bases; junction bases not matched to a gene: 10. Germline assignment: CDR1 DFQATT and CDR2 SNEGSKA (reference sequence). The CDR3 spans 14 residues.

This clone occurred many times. CDR3 in amino acids: CASSGTPGEKLFF. Partial CDR3 DNA: TGCGCCAGCAGTGGCACACCGGGGGAAAAA. The V gene is TRBV10-2, the J gene TRBJ1-4; D is unresolved. Read data end 3 residues before the CDR3 end; the end is taken from the germline J gene. Germline V CDR1 and CDR2: WSHSY, SAAADI. The CDR3 length is 13 residues. Trimming took 4 bases from V and 8 from J, leaving 11 bases between them.

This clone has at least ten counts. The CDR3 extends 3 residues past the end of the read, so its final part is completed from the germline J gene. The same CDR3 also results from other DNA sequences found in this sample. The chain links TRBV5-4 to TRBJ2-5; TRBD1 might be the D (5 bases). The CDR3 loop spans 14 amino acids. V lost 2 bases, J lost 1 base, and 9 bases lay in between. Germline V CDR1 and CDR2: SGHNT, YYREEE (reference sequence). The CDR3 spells CASSFRVSQETQYF. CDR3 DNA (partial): TGTGCCAGCAGCTTCAGGGTCTCCCAAGAGACC.

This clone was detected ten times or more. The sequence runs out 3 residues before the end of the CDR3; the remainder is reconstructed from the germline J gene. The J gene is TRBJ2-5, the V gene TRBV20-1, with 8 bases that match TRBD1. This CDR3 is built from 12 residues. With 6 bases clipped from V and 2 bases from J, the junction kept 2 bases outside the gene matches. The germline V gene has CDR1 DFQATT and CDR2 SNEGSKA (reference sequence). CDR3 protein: CSAHRGQETQYF. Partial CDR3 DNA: TGCAGTGCGCACAGGGGGCAAGAGACC.